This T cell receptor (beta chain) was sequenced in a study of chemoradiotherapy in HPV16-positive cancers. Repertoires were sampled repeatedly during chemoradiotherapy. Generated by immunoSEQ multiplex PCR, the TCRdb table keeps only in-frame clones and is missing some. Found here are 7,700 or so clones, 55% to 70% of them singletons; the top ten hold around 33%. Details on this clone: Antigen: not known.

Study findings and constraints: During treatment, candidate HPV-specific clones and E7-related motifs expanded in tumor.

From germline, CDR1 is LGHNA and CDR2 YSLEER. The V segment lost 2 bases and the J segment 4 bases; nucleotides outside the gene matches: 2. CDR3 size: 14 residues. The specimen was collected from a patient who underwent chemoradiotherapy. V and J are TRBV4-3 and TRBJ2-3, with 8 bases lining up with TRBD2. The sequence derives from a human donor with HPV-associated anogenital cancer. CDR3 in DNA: TGCGCCAGCAGCCAACCGGGAGGGGCAGATACGCAGTATTTT. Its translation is CASSQPGGADTQYF.